The entry below gives a single T cell receptor beta chain sequence along with its context. The antigen is unknown. This entry is derived from a study of shared clonotypes between healthy human individuals. Across the study: Sampling drew on donors who were a couple of women and a few men aged 18 to 49.

V lost 3 bases and J lost 4, with 9 bases in between. In germline, CDR1 is WSHSY, CDR2 SAAADI. The CDR3 totals 14 residues. Here immunoSEQ multiplex PCR was the method, and the copy in TCRdb shows in-frame clones only, minus some. The sample contains approximately 1.5 million clones, 98% of which appear only once. Overall study results and limits: For naive CD4 cells, roughly 4.6% of clonotypes were shared across four donors. Naive subsets tended to show greater estimated richness than memory subsets.

The chain uses TRBV10-2 and TRBJ2-2; D not resolved. The TCR originated in a man between 25 and 39 years old in good health. The sample comprised naive CD4+ T cells sorted from blood. Subset indicated: CD45RA+ positively selected. CDR3 sequence: CASSDRRATGELFF. The CDR3 bases are TGCGCCAGCAGTGACCGTAGGGCCACCGGGGAGCTGTTTTTT.